Listed here is a single T cell receptor beta chain. The sample comes from a study of T cell changes during pregnancy in multiple sclerosis. Repertoires were generated with immunoSEQ multiplex PCR, while TCRdb's copy carries only in-frame clones and drops some. The table has about 70,000 clones, around 94% seen once. This specimen was peripheral blood, taken in the third trimester of pregnancy. The source of this sequence is a female donor with multiple sclerosis, enrolled in a pregnancy study.

CDR3 region: CASSWGQPTEAFF. CDR3 nucleotides: TGTGCCAGCAGCTGGGGACAGCCCACTGAAGCTTTCTTT. The chain has TRBV7-2 and TRBJ1-1, with TRBD1 identical over 7 bases. The V gene's germline CDR1 is SGHTA and CDR2 FQGNSA. The CDR3 length is 13 residues. V lost 4 bases, J lost 4 bases, and 3 bases stayed unmatched.